This TCR beta chain appears in the sequencing data of a study of blood T cell repertoires in COVID-19. At the level of the study: PBMCs, B-cell-depleted T cells, or T cells were the source of the cDNA or gDNA that made up the material.

Allocation to cohorts depended on clinical history reported by the participants. Recovery meant two consecutive negative NP/OP PCR tests, professional clearance, or resolved symptoms. Trimming pared 3 bases from V and 2 bases from J, leaving 10 bases between. The CDR3 runs 14 residues. In germline, CDR1 is KGHSH, CDR2 LQKENI. Per the authors' pipeline: Amplification of reference gene primers provided the estimated nucleated cell counts. Profiling relied on immunoSEQ multiplex PCR, and the TCRdb table lists in-frame clones only, not all of them. The V and J calls and clone size are taken from that table; D and trimming were inferred from the DNA. The table records 200,000 to 250,000 clones, 82% of them present only once.

Sequencing used PBMCs or T cells enriched from blood (not recorded which). This clonotype originated in a woman aged 55-70 years who had recovered from COVID-19. The gene calls are TRBV18 and TRBJ1-2; D possibly corresponds to TRBD1 (6 bases). The CDR3 spells CASSPEQGNYGYTF. The CDR3 nucleotides read TGTGCCAGCTCACCCGAGCAGGGGAACTATGGCTACACCTTC.